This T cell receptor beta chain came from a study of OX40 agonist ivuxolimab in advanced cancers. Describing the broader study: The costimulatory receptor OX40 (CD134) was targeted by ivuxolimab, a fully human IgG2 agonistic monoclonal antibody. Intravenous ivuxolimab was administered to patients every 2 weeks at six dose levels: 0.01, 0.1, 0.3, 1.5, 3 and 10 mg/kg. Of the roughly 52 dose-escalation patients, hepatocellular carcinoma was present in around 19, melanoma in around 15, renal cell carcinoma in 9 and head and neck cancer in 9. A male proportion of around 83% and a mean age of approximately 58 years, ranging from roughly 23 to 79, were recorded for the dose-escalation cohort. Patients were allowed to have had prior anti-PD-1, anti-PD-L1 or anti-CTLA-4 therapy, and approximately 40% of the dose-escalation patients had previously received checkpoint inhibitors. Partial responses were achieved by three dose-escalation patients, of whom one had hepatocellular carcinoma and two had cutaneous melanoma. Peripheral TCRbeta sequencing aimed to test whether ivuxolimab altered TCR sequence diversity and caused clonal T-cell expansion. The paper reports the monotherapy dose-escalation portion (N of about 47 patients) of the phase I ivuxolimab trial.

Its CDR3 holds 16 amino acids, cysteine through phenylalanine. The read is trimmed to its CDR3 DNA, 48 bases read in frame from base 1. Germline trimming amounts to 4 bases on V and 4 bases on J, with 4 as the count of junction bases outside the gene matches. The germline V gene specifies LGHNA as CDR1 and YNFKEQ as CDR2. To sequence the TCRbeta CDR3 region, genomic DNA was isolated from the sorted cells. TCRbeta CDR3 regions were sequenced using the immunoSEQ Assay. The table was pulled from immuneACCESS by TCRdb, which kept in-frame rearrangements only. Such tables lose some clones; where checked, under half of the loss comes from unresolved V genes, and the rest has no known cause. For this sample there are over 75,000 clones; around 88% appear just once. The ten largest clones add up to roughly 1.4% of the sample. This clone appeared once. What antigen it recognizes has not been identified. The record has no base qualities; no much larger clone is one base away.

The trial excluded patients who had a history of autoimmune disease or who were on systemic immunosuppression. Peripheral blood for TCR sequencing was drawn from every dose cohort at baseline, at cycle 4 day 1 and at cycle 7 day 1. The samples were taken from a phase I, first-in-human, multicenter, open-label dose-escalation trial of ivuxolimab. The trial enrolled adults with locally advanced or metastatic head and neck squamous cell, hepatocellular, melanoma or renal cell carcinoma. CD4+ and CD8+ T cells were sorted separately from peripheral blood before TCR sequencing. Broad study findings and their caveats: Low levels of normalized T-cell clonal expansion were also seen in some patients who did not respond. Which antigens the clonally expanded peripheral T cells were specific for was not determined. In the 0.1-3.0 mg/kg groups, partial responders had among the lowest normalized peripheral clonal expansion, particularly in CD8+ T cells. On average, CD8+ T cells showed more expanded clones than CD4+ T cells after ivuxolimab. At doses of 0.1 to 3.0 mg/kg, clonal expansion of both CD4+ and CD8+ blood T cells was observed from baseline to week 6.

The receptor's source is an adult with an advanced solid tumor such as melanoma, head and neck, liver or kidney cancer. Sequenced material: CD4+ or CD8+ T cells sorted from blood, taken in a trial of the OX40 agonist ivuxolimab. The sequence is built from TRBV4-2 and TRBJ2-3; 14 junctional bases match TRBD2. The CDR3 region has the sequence CASSRGTSGGADTQYF. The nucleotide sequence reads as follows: TGTGCCAGCAGCCGAGGGACTAGCGGGGGCGCAGATACGCAGTATTTT.